This record covers a single T cell receptor beta chain. This sample is part of a study of CD8 T cells in Susac syndrome. This CDR3 comprises 16 residues. Germline V gene data show CDR1 as SEHNR and CDR2 as FQNEAQ (reference sequence). V lost 5 bases, J lost 5 bases, and 5 bases stayed unmatched. An amount of RNA that ranged from roughly 0.45 to 1 ug was reverse transcribed with random hexamers. It was immunoSEQ multiplex PCR that amplified TCR beta CDR3 across 54 Vbeta and 13 Jbeta. Using its own MiXCR run on the immunoSEQ multiplex PCR reads, TCRdb lists one record per CDR3 protein. This table has roughly 150,000 distinct CDR3 sequences, less than 97% appearing once.

The source is a human donor with multiple sclerosis. The V gene is TRBV7-9, the J gene TRBJ2-1; 14 positions match TRBD2. What was sequenced was CD8+ T cells from PBMCs. This CDR3 reads CASSVPTSGGDNEQFF. CDR3 DNA: TGTGCCAGCAGCGTCCCGACTAGCGGGGGGGACAATGAGCAGTTCTTC.